This T cell receptor beta chain was sequenced during a study of tumor-infiltrating lymphocytes in primary liver carcinoma. Study information: Patients, male and female, were 30 to 69 years old.

Germline V gene lookup returns CDR1 SEHNR and CDR2 FQNEAQ (reference sequence). The CDR3 runs 15 residues. Reverse transcription of roughly 0.45 ug total RNA with a constant-region primer produced TCR beta cDNA. Libraries for TCR beta were built through three nested multiplex PCR rounds, which together made up a slightly modified ARM-PCR procedure. Primers for the first two PCR rounds were TRBV1-TRBV30 forward primers and a C-beta reverse primer (roughly 10 cycles per round). TCRdb called the multiplex PCR reads again in MiXCR, with one record for every CDR3 protein. Here the sample spans 90,000 to 150,000 distinct CDR3 sequences, around 65% being singletons. The tissue used was unsorted bulk material of 20-30 mg. RNA and DNA were co-extracted from it with the AllPrep DNA/RNA mini kit.

Sequences were obtained from tumor-adjacent normal liver tissue. The TCR originated in a woman between 55 and 75 years old with primary liver carcinoma and hepatitis B virus infection. The chain couples TRBV7-9 to TRBJ2-5; the D gene is possibly TRBD2 (6 bases). Here the CDR3 reads CTISPGTWEAETQYF. The CDR3 coding sequence is TGTACCATCAGTCCAGGGACGTGGGAGGCAGAGACCCAGTACTTC.